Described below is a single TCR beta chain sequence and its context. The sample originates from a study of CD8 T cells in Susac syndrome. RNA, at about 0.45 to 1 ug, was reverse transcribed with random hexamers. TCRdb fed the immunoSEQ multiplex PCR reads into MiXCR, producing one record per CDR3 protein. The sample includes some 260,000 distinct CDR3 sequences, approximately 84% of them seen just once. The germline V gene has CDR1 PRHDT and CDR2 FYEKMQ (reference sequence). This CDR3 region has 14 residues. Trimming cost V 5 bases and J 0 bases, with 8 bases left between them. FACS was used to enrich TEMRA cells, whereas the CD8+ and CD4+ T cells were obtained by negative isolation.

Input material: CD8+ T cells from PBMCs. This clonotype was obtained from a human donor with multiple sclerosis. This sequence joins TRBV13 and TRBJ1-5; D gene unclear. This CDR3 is CASSTAGSNQPQHF. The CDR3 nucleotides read TGTGCCAGCAGCACAGCCGGTAGCAATCAGCCCCAGCATTTT. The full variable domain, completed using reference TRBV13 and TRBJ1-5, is AAGVIQSPRHLIKEKRETATLKCYPIPRHDTVYWYQQGPGQDPQFLISFYEKMQSDKGSIPDRFSAQQFSDYHSELNMSSLELGDSALYFCASSTAGSNQPQHFGDGTRLSIL.